The rows below give T cell receptor beta chains drawn from one sample of a study of vaccination and CD4 T cells after COVID-19. These TCRs' antigens remain unknown. TCRdb independently ran MiXCR on the PCR reads; one entry per CDR3 protein. The repertoire consists of several thousand distinct CDR3 sequences, with under 50% occurring once and the leading ten covering roughly a tenth. Material: CD4+ T cells from blood, cultured in vitro. The source is a human donor in good health. CDR3s include the opening cysteine and the closing phenylalanine or tryptophan. D genes are given only for firm matches. Clone size appears in some rows only: once, few, many, or a class for an expanded clone.

TRBV5-1	-	TRBJ1-1	-	TGCGCCAGCAGCTTGGGAGTTGTAGGGACTGAAGCTTTCTTT	CASSLGVVGTEAFF
TRBV6-2/TRBV6-3	-	TRBJ2-1	-	TGTGCCAGCAGTTACTCGTTACCGGGTAACAATGAGCAGTTCTTC	CASSYSLPGNNEQFF
TRBV7-9	few	TRBJ2-1	TRBD2	TGTGCCAGCAGCTTGACCCGGACTAGCGGCCCGGGTGAGCAGTTCTTC	CASSLTRTSGPGEQFF
TRBV5-6	-	TRBJ1-5	TRBD1	TGTGCCAGCAGCCGACAGGGGGCGGGCAATCAGCCCCAGCATTTT	CASSRQGAGNQPQHF
TRBV7-2	few	TRBJ2-5	-	TGTGCCAGCAGCCCAACAGGGTACGAGACCCAGTACTTC	CASSPTGYETQYF
TRBV20-1	-	TRBJ2-3	-	TGCAGTGCCCGGGCGGGGGACCAGGGGGCAGATACGCAGTATTTT	CSARAGDQGADTQYF
TRBV7-2	-	TRBJ1-3	-	TGTGCCAGCAGCCAAGGACAGAGCTCTGGAAACACCATATATTTT	CASSQGQSSGNTIYF
TRBV2	-	TRBJ1-2	-	TGTGCCAGCAGTGAAACACGGACTGTCCTCTATGGCTACACCTTC	CASSETRTVLYGYTF
TRBV21-1	-	TRBJ2-3	-	TGTGCCAGCGGACTTACCGGGACTACGCGTGCAGATACGCAGTATTTT	CASGLTGTTRADTQYF
TRBV5-1	-	TRBJ2-5	-	TGCGCCAGCAGCTTGGACAGCCATTCCCAAGAGACCCAGTACTTC	CASSLDSHSQETQYF
TRBV19	-	TRBJ2-1	-	TGTGCCAGCGCTACGCTTCTCGGATCCGCCCTCTACAATGAGCAGTTCTTC	CASATLLGSALYNEQFF
TRBV6-5	-	TRBJ2-7	-	TGTGCCAGCAGTTACGGTACAAACGAGCAGTACTTC	CASSYGTNEQYF
TRBV7-8	few	TRBJ2-3	-	TGTGCCAGCAGCTTAGCGAGACATTTAGGCCGCACAGATACGCAGTATTTT	CASSLARHLGRTDTQYF
TRBV7-8	-	TRBJ2-1	TRBD2	TGTGCCAGCAGCTCAGGACTAGCGAGGCTAAACTACAATGAGCAGTTCTTC	CASSSGLARLNYNEQFF
TRBV18	-	TRBJ2-7	-	TGTGCCAGCTCACCACGCACAGGCTACGAGCAGTACTTC	CASSPRTGYEQYF
TRBV7-2	few	TRBJ1-2	-	TGTGCCAGCAGCCACCGCTCGGAGGGAACGCGACAATACACCTTC	CASSHRSEGTRQYTF
TRBV6-2/TRBV6-3	-	TRBJ2-3	-	TGTGCCAGCGCTTACGGGGAGGGCACAGATACGCAGTATTTT	CASAYGEGTDTQYF
TRBV6-5	-	TRBJ1-6	-	TGTGCCAGCAGTTACTCCCTAGGGAGCTCCTATAATTCACCCCTCCACTTT	CASSYSLGSSYNSPLHF